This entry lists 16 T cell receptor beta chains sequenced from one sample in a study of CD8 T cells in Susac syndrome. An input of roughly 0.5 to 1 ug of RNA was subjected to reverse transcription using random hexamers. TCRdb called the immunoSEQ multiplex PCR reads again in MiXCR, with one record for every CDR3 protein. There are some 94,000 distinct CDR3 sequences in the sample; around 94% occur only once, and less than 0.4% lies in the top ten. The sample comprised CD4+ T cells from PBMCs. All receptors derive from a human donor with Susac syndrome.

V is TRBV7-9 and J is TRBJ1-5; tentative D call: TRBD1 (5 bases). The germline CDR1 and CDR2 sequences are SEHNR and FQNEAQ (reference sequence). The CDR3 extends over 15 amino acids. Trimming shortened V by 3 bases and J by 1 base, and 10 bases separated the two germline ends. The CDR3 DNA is TGTGCCAGCAGCTTTTCAGGGAGCAGCAATCAGCCCCAGCATTTT. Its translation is CASSFSGSSNQPQHF.

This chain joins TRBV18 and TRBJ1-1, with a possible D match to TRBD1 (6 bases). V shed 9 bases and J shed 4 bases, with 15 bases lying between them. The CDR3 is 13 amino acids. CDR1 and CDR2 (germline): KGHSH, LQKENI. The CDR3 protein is CASRTQGATEAFF. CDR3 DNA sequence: TGTGCCAGTCGGACACAGGGCGCCACTGAAGCTTTCTTT.

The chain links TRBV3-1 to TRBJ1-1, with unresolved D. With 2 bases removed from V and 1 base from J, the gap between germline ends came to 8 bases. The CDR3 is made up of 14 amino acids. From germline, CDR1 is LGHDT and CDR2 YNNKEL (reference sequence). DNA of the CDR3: TGTGCCAGCAGCCAATTCCGGGAGAACACTGAAGCTTTCTTT. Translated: CASSQFRENTEAFF.

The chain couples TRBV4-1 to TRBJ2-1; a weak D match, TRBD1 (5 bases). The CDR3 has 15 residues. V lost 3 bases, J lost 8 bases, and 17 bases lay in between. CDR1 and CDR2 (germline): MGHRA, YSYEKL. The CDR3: CASSQNLRQWDEQFF. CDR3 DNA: TGCGCCAGCAGCCAGAACCTTCGACAGTGGGATGAGCAGTTCTTC.

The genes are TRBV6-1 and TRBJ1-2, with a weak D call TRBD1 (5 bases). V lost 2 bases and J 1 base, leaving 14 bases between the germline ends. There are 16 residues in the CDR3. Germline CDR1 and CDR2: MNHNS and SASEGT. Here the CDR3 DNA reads TGTGCCAGCAGTGAAAGGGGAGTCTGGGGTAACTATGGCTACACCTTC. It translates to CASSERGVWGNYGYTF.

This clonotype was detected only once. The CDR3 DNA sequence: TGCGCCAGCAGCTTGACGACTAGCGGGGGGTTATACGAGCAGTACTTC. It encodes CASSLTTSGGLYEQYF. This sequence joins TRBV5-1 and TRBJ2-7, with 13 positions matching TRBD2. Trimming cost V 1 base and J 4 bases; bases outside gene matches: 5. This CDR3 region has 16 residues. Germline-derived CDR1 and CDR2 are SGHRS and YFSETQ.

The CDR3 here is CASSGKPDTQYF. CDR3 sequence (DNA): TGTGCCAGCAGCGGGAAGCCAGATACGCAGTATTTT. V gene TRBV5-4 combines with J gene TRBJ2-3; D is ambiguous. From germline, CDR1 is SGHNT and CDR2 YYREEE (reference sequence). Trimming took 4 bases from V and 4 from J, leaving 7 bases between them. The CDR3 spans 12 residues.

CDR3 residues: CASSPGDRVSPLHF. CDR3 in DNA: TGTGCCAGCTCACCAGGGGACCGGGTGTCACCCCTCCACTTT. V and J are TRBV18 and TRBJ1-6; D is possibly TRBD1 (5 bases). From germline, CDR1 is KGHSH and CDR2 LQKENI. Trimming pared 2 bases from V and 10 bases from J, leaving 12 bases between. The CDR3 extends over 14 amino acids.

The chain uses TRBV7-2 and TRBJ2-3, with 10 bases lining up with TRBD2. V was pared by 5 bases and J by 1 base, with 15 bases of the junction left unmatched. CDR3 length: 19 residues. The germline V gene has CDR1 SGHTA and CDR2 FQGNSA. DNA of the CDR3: TGTGCCAGCAGCCGCAGATCCCCACGGACTAGCGGAGGCACAGATACGCAGTATTTT. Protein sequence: CASSRRSPRTSGGTDTQYF.

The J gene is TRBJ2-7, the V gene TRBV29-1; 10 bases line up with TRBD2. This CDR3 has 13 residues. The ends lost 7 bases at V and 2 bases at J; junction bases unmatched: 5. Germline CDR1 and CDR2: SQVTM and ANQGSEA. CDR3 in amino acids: CSAEGTSAYEQYF. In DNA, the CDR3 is TGCAGCGCAGAGGGGACTAGCGCCTACGAGCAGTACTTC.

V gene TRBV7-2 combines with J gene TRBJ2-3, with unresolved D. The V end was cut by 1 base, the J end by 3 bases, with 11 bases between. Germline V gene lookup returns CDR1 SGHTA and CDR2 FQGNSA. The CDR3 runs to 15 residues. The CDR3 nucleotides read TGTGCCAGCAGCTTAGGGTTTGTTGCGACAGATACGCAGTATTTT. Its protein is CASSLGFVATDTQYF.

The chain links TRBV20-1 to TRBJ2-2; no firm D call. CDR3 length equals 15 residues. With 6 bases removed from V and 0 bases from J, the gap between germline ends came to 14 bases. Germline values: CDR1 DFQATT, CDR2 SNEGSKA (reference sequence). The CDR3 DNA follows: TGCAGTGCCCTCCCCCATAACCCGAACACCGGGGAGCTGTTTTTT. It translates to CSALPHNPNTGELFF.

CDR3 DNA: TGCAGTGCCAGACAGGGGCTCGGCCAGTACTTC. This translates into CSARQGLGQYF. V and J are TRBV20-1 and TRBJ2-5; 8 bases are shared with TRBD1. Germline V gene lookup returns CDR1 DFQATT and CDR2 SNEGSKA (reference sequence). The CDR3 is made up of 11 amino acids. V shed 6 bases, J shed 10 bases, and the junction held 7 bases outside the gene matches.

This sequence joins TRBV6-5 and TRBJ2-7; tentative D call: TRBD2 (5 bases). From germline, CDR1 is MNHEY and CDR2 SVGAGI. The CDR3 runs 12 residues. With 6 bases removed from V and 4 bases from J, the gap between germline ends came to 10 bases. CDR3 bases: TGTGCCAGCAGCCGGGGAATATACGAGCAGTACTTC. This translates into CASSRGIYEQYF.

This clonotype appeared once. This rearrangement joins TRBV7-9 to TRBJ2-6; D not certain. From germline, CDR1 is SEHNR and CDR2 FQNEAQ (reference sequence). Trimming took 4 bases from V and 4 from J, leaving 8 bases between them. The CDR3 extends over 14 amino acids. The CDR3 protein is CASSYVGGANVLTF. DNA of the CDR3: TGTGCCAGCAGCTACGTTGGGGGGGCCAACGTCCTGACTTTC.

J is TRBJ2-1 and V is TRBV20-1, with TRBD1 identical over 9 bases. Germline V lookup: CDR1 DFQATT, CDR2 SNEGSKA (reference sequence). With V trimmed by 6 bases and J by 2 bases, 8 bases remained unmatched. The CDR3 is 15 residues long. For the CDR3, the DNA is TGCAGTGCACGACAGGGGGGAGGTACCTACAATGAGCAGTTCTTC. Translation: CSARQGGGTYNEQFF.